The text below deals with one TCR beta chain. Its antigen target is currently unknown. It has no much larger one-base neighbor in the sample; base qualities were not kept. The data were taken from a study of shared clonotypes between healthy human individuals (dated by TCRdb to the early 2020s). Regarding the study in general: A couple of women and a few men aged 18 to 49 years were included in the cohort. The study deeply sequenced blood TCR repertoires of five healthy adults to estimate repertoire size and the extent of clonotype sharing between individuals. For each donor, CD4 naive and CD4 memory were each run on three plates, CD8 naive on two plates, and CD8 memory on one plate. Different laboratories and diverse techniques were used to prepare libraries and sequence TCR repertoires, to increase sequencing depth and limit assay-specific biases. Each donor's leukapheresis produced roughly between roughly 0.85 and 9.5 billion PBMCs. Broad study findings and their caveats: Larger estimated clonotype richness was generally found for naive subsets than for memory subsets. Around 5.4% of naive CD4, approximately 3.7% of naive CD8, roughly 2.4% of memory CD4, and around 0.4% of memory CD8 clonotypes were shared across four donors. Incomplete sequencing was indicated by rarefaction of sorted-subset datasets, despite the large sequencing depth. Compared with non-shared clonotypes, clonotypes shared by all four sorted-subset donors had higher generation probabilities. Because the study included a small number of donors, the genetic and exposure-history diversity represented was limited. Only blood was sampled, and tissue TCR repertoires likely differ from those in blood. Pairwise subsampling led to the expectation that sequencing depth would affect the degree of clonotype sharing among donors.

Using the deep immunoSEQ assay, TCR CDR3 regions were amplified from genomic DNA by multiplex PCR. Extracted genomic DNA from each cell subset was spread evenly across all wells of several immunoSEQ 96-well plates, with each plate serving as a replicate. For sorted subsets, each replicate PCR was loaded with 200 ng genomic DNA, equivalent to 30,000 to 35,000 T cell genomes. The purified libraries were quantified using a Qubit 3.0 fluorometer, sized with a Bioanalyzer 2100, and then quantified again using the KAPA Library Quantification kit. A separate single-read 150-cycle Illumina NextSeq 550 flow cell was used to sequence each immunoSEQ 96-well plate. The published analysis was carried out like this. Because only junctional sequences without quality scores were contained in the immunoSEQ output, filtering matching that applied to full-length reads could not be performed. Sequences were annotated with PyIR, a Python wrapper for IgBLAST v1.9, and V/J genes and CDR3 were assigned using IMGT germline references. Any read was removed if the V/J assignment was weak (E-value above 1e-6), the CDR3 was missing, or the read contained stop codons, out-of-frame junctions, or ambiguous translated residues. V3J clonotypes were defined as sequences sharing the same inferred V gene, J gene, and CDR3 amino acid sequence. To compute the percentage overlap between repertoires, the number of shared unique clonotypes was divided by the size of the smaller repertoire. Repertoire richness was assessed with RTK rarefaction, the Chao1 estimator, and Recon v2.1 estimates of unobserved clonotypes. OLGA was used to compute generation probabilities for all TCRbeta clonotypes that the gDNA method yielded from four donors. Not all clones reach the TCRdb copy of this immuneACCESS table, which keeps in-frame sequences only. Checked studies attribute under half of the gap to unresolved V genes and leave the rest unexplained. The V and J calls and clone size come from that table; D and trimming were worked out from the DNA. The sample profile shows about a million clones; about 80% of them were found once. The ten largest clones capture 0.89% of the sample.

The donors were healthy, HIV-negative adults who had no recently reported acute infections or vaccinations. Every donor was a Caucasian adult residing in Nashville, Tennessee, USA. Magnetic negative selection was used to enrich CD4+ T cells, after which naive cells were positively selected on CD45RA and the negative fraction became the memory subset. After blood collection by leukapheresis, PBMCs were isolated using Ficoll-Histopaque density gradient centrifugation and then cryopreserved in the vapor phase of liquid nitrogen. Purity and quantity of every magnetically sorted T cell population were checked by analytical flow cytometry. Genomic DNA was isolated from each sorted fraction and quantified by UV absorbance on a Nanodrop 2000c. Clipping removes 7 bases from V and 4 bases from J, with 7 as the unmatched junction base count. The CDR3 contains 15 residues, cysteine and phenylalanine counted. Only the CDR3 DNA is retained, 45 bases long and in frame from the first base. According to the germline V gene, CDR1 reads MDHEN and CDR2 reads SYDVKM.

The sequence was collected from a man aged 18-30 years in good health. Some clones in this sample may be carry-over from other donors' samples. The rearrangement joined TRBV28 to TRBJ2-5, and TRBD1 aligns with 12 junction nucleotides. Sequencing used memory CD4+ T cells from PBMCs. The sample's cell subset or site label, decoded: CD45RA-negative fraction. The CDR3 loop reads CASTNPGQGAETQYF. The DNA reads TGTGCCAGCACCAACCCGGGACAGGGGGCAGAGACCCAGTACTTC.